The TCR beta chain under discussion was sequenced for a study of tumor-infiltrating lymphocytes in primary liver carcinoma. Germline DNA was extracted alongside blood RNA, which was obtained from unsorted whole blood. Making TCR beta cDNA involved approximately 510 ng total RNA and a constant-region primer. ARM-PCR, slightly modified, supplied the TCR beta libraries through three nested multiplex PCR rounds. A C-beta reverse primer was combined with TRBV1-TRBV30 forward primers in the first two PCR rounds, and each round had approximately 9 cycles. MiXCR was run by TCRdb on the multiplex PCR reads, yielding one entry per CDR3 protein. This table has approximately 330,000 distinct CDR3 sequences, around 60% appearing once. CDR1 is LNHDA and CDR2 is SQIVND in the germline V gene (reference sequence). The CDR3 has 14 residues. With 4 bases clipped from V and 8 bases from J, the junction kept 6 bases outside the gene matches.

J is TRBJ2-1 and V is TRBV19, with 9 bases fitting TRBD2. Sequencing input: peripheral blood. The receptor was derived from a man aged 35-49 years with primary liver carcinoma and hepatitis B virus infection. CDR3 in DNA: TGTGCCAGTAGTAGTAGCGGGAGTAGGGATGAGCAGTTCTTC. Translating it yields CASSSSGSRDEQFF.